The following is a TCR beta chain sequence with its context. As yet, its antigen is unknown. This specimen belongs to a study of cytomegalovirus exposure and HLA in healthy donors. As for the study in general: Drawn from HLA-typed donors, around 85 million unique TCRs were held in an early data release. Study-wide results and limits: Excluded: some indistinguishable V segments such as TRBV6-2 and TRBV6-3. It is likely that the observed cluster of highly shared sequence variants was a sequencing artifact. The classifier was said to identify cytomegalovirus status with high specificity and sensitivity.

Germline lookup yields CDR1 WNHNN and CDR2 SYGVQD (reference sequence). V shed 4 bases and J 5 bases; nucleotides not matched to a gene: 4. This CDR3 region has 14 residues. A multiplex PCR was run with 60 Vbeta primers and 13 Jbeta primers. The repertoire was sequenced with immunoSEQ multiplex PCR; TCRdb's copy has only in-frame clones and lacks some. Here the sample spans 150,000 or so clones, around 80% being singletons. The sequenced sample was PBMCs. The rearrangement links TRBV10-1 to TRBJ1-1; 10 nucleotides match TRBD1. The TCR comes from a man aged 45-60 years in good health and CMV-seronegative. CDR3 protein: CASSGTGGRTEAFF. In DNA, the CDR3 is TGCGCCAGCAGTGGGACAGGGGGAAGGACTGAAGCTTTCTTT.